This T cell receptor beta chain was obtained from a study of CD8 T cells in Susac syndrome. Roughly 0.45 to 1 ug RNA was reverse transcribed with random hexamers. One entry per CDR3 protein results from TCRdb running MiXCR on the immunoSEQ multiplex PCR reads. The sample has around 230,000 distinct CDR3 sequences, 95% seen once. This clonotype was detected only once. Germline trimming cut 9 bases from V and 0 bases from J; bases unmatched to any gene: 5. Germline V CDR1 and CDR2: ENHRY, SYGVKD. The CDR3 consists of 14 residues. Sequencing was done on a sample of CD4+ T cells from PBMCs. This clonotype originated in a human donor with multiple sclerosis. The gene calls are TRBV10-3 and TRBJ1-1; 9 bases map to TRBD1. DNA for the CDR3: TGTGCCATAAACAGGGACAGGGTGAACACTGAAGCTTTCTTT. It is translated as CAINRDRVNTEAFF.